The 21 T cell receptor beta chains below were found in one sample sequenced in a study of early T cells in non-severe SARS-CoV-2 infection. TCRdb used MiXCR to reprocess the 5' RACE reads, holding one entry per CDR3 protein. The sample comprises approximately 100,000 distinct CDR3 sequences, 14% of which are singletons, and 6.1% rests with the top ten. Sequencing input: whole blood. These receptors were taken from an adult who was a healthcare worker with PCR-confirmed SARS-CoV-2 infection or an uninfected control (not recorded which).

The CDR3 nucleotides read TGTGCCAGCAGTGTTGGAGTCCTAAGCAATCAGCCCCAGCATTTT. Protein: CASSVGVLSNQPQHF. The chain recombines TRBV6-1 with TRBJ1-5, with no clear D. The V end lost 4 bases, the J end lost 1 base, and 11 bases lay between the germline ends. The CDR3 is 15 amino acids. Germline V gives CDR1 MNHNS, CDR2 SASEGT.

The chain uses TRBV20-1 and TRBJ2-5; 10 bases are shared with TRBD2. CDR3 length: 17 amino acids. The germline V gene encodes CDR1 DFQATT and CDR2 SNEGSKA (reference sequence). V lost 1 base and J lost 4; bases outside the gene matches: 12. CDR3 sequence reads: CSARGGTSAFGRETQYF. CDR3 DNA sequence: TGCAGTGCTAGAGGAGGGACTAGCGCGTTTGGGCGAGAGACCCAGTACTTC.

This clonotype has more than one count but fewer than ten. V is TRBV30 and J is TRBJ1-2; 9 bases are a match to TRBD1. Per the germline V gene, CDR1 is GTSNPN and CDR2 is SVGIG (reference sequence). The CDR3 length is 20 residues. J was trimmed by 2 bases and V by 2 bases; bases with no gene match: 21. The CDR3 DNA reads TGTGCCTGGAGTCGGGACCAAACCGGGACAGGGAATAGTAGGAACTATGGCTACACCTTC. Its translation is CAWSRDQTGTGNSRNYGYTF.

The gene calls are TRBV20-1 and TRBJ2-3; D possibly matches TRBD1 or TRBD2 (7 bases each). The CDR3 has 15 residues. The germline gives CDR1 DFQATT, CDR2 SNEGSKA (reference sequence). V was cut by 1 base and J by 2 bases, with 13 bases left in between. The CDR3 here is CSARGEGAHTDTQYF. CDR3 DNA sequence: TGCAGTGCTAGAGGGGAGGGGGCCCACACAGATACGCAGTATTTT.

Only a few counts were recorded for this clonotype. The chain couples TRBV18 to TRBJ2-3; either TRBD1 or TRBD2 may supply D (5 bases each). The CDR3 extends over 16 amino acids. Germline V CDR1 and CDR2: KGHSH, LQKENI. The V gene lost 8 bases and the J gene lost 0 bases, with 18 bases spanning the gap. The chain's CDR3 is CASRKPEGPSTDTQYF. In nucleotides, the CDR3 is TGTGCCAGCCGTAAACCCGAGGGGCCTAGCACAGATACGCAGTATTTT.

The chain recombines TRBV7-2 with TRBJ1-3; TRBD1 might be the D (5 bases). The CDR3 has 14 amino acids. Trimming left V 5 bases short and J 5 bases short, with 13 bases between. Germline V CDR1 and CDR2: SGHTA, FQGNSA. The CDR3 loop is CASSRDGGRNTIYF. The CDR3 bases are TGTGCCAGCAGCAGGGACGGCGGGAGAAACACCATATATTTT.

This clonotype has a handful of counts. CDR3 DNA: TGTGCCAGCAGCGTAGGTACAGTCAACTCCTACGAGCAGTACTTC. Residues: CASSVGTVNSYEQYF. The gene calls are TRBV9 and TRBJ2-7; D unclear. This CDR3 has 15 residues. Germline values: CDR1 SGDLS, CDR2 YYNGEE. Trimming removed 0 bases from V and 0 bases from J, with 10 bases in between.

J is TRBJ2-5 and V is TRBV10-1, with TRBD2 matching 9 bases. CDR1 is WNHNN, CDR2 SYGVQD, per germline (reference sequence). This CDR3 is 15 amino acids long. Unmatched junction bases numbered 8, after V lost 4 bases and J lost 5 bases. The CDR3 protein is CASSVTSGVAETQYF. The CDR3 bases are TGCGCCAGCAGTGTGACTAGCGGAGTAGCGGAGACCCAGTACTTC.

Many counts were recorded for this clonotype. At one of its ends the junction is not consistent with the germline gene, which may arise from a read error. The rearrangement links TRBV7-7 to TRBJ1-5, with D perhaps TRBD1 (5 bases). Germline CDR1 reads SSHAT; CDR2 reads FNYEAQ (reference sequence). The CDR3 runs to 13 residues. The CDR3 DNA reads TGTGCTAGCAGCTGGGGGGACGGGCAGCCCCAGCATTTT. Translation gives CASSWGDGQPQHF. Full variable domain (outside the CDR3, taken from reference TRBV7-7 and TRBJ1-5): GAGVSQSPRYKVTKRGQDVTLRCDPISSHATLYWYQQALGQGPEFLTYFNYEAQPDKSGLPSDRFSAERPEGSISTLTIQRTEQRDSAMYRCASSWGDGQPQHFGDGTRLSIL.

This clonotype was observed many times. The chain carries TRBV7-9 and TRBJ1-4; D remains unclear. The germline V and J ends were trimmed by 5 bases and 5 bases, with 3 bases remaining between them. Germline loops: CDR1 SEHNR, CDR2 FQNEAQ (reference sequence). The CDR3 has 11 residues. CDR3 region: CASSVNEKLFF. CDR3 sequence (DNA): TGTGCCAGCAGCGTAAATGAAAAACTGTTTTTT.

The sample holds many counts of this clonotype. The chain recombines TRBV28 with TRBJ2-2; D could derive from TRBD1 or TRBD2 (5 bases each). This CDR3 is built from 17 residues. Trimming took 8 bases from V and 2 from J, leaving 21 bases between them. The germline V gene encodes CDR1 MDHEN and CDR2 SYDVKM. As DNA, the CDR3 is TGTGCCAGCGGATTCGGGACGTATATACTAAACACCGGGGAGCTGTTTTTT. As protein: CASGFGTYILNTGELFF.

This chain connects TRBV6-5 to TRBJ1-1; maybe TRBD1 (6 bases). This CDR3 spans 13 amino acids. V was clipped by 2 bases and J by 7 bases, with 11 bases between them. Germline CDR1 and CDR2: MNHEY and SVGAGI. CDR3 protein: CASSYNQGFEAFF. In DNA, the CDR3 is TGTGCCAGCAGTTACAATCAGGGGTTTGAAGCTTTCTTT.

This clonotype was found many times. The gene calls are TRBV28 and TRBJ2-4; the match to TRBD1 covers 7 bases. The CDR3 length is 14 residues. The junction had 7 bases not matched to a gene; V was cut back by 5 bases and J by 6 bases. Germline V gene sequence: CDR1 MDHEN, CDR2 SYDVKM. CDR3 protein: CASSRGGPGNIQYF. CDR3 coding DNA: TGTGCCAGCAGTCGAGGGGGCCCGGGAAACATTCAGTACTTC. Drawing the rest from reference TRBV28 and TRBJ2-4, the complete variable domain is DVKVTQSSRYLVKRTGEKVFLECVQDMDHENMFWYRQDPGLGLRLIYFSYDVKMKEKGDIPEGYSVSREKKERFSLILESASTNQTSMYLCASSRGGPGNIQYFGAGTRLSVL.

This clonotype turned up a few times. The CDR3 coding sequence is TGTGCCAGCTCACCATTGGCCGGGACACAGTACACAGATACGCAGTATTTT. Amino acid sequence: CASSPLAGTQYTDTQYF. This chain uses TRBV18 with TRBJ2-3; maybe TRBD1 (6 bases). The V end lost 2 bases, the J end lost 2 bases, and 17 bases lay between the germline ends. The V gene's germline CDR1 is KGHSH and CDR2 LQKENI. The CDR3 covers 17 residues. The variable domain in full, completed from reference TRBV18 and TRBJ2-3, reads NAGVMQNPRHLVRRRGQEARLRCSPMKGHSHVYWYRQLPEEGLKFMVYLQKENIIDESGMPKERFSAEFPKEGPSILRIQQVVRGDSAAYFCASSPLAGTQYTDTQYFGPGTRLTVL.

The chain uses TRBV28 and TRBJ2-6; 10 positions agree with TRBD1. Germline V gene lookup returns CDR1 MDHEN and CDR2 SYDVKM. The ends lost 5 bases at V and 4 bases at J; junction bases unmatched: 5. This CDR3 is 16 amino acids long. CDR3 in DNA: TGTGCCAGCAGTCGGGACAGGGGTGCAGGGGCCAACGTCCTGACTTTC. Amino acid sequence: CASSRDRGAGANVLTF.

The rearrangement uses TRBV29-1 and TRBJ2-3; TRBD2 matches at 12 bases. This CDR3 spans 15 amino acids. V dropped 3 bases and J dropped 3; count of bases not matched to a gene: 4. CDR1 and CDR2 from the germline V gene are SQVTM and ANQGSEA. The CDR3 bases are TGCAGCGTTGATAAACTAGCGGGGGGTACAGATACGCAGTATTTT. Amino acid sequence: CSVDKLAGGTDTQYF.

The V call is TRBV28, the J call TRBJ2-2, with 13 bases matching TRBD2. Germline lookup yields CDR1 MDHEN and CDR2 SYDVKM. This CDR3 is built from 17 residues. V dropped 8 bases and J dropped 2; count of bases not matched to a gene: 8. CDR3 sequence: CASLRTSGGFNTGELFF. CDR3 nucleotides: TGTGCCAGCCTTCGGACTAGCGGGGGATTCAACACCGGGGAGCTGTTTTTT. Using reference TRBV28 and TRBJ2-2 for the parts outside the CDR3, the full variable domain is DVKVTQSSRYLVKRTGEKVFLECVQDMDHENMFWYRQDPGLGLRLIYFSYDVKMKEKGDIPEGYSVSREKKERFSLILESASTNQTSMYLCASLRTSGGFNTGELFFGEGSRLTVL.

This rearrangement joins TRBV2 to TRBJ2-3, with 14 positions matching TRBD2. V lost 8 bases and J lost 7; bases outside the gene matches: 5. The CDR3 runs to 14 residues. CDR1 is SNHLY and CDR2 is FYNNEI in the germline V gene. CDR3 sequence reads: CASPGLAGVNTQYF. Here the CDR3 DNA reads TGTGCCAGCCCGGGACTAGCGGGGGTAAATACGCAGTATTTT.

This chain joins TRBV28 and TRBJ1-2, with D perhaps matching TRBD1 (5 bases). V was cut by 3 bases and J by 4 bases, with 9 bases left in between. The CDR3 extends over 13 amino acids. The germline CDR1 and CDR2 sequences are MDHEN and SYDVKM. CDR3 DNA: TGTGCCAGCAGTTTGCGACAGATCTATGGCTACACCTTC. This encodes CASSLRQIYGYTF.

This clonotype was recorded a few times. This chain joins TRBV28 and TRBJ1-1, with D unresolved. With 6 bases removed from V and 2 bases from J, the gap between germline ends came to 10 bases. Per germline, CDR1 MDHEN and CDR2 SYDVKM. CDR3 size: 13 residues. The CDR3 here is CASRATGNTEAFF. DNA of the CDR3: TGTGCCAGCAGGGCTACGGGCAACACTGAAGCTTTCTTT.

The chain carries TRBV6-1 and TRBJ2-3, with a possible D match to TRBD2 (5 bases). CDR3 length equals 14 residues. V was clipped by 9 bases and J by 0 bases, with 13 bases between them. Germline V gene data show CDR1 as MNHNS and CDR2 as SASEGT. The CDR3 protein is CASNRRGSTDTQYF. The CDR3 DNA reads TGTGCCAGTAATCGACGGGGAAGCACAGATACGCAGTATTTT.